This TCR beta chain was identified during a study of cytomegalovirus exposure and HLA in healthy donors. This clone was observed a handful of times. Its antigen is not known. 60 Vbeta and 13 Jbeta primers were used in PCR. Generated by immunoSEQ multiplex PCR, the TCRdb table keeps only in-frame clones and is missing some. The table records 180,000 or so clones, roughly 80% of them present only once. The germline gives CDR1 SGHNT, CDR2 YENEEA. The CDR3 covers 15 residues. The V gene end was trimmed by 1 base and the J gene end by 4 bases; junction bases not matched to a gene: 3. Study-level findings and limits: Donor immune exposure was known only as CMV serostatus.

Material: PBMCs. The TCR comes from a woman in her 40s in good health and CMV-seropositive. J is TRBJ2-1 and V is TRBV11-3; 8 bases line up with TRBD1. CDR3 protein: CASSLGDRGYNEQFF. The CDR3 DNA reads TGTGCCAGCAGCTTAGGAGACAGGGGTTACAATGAGCAGTTCTTC.